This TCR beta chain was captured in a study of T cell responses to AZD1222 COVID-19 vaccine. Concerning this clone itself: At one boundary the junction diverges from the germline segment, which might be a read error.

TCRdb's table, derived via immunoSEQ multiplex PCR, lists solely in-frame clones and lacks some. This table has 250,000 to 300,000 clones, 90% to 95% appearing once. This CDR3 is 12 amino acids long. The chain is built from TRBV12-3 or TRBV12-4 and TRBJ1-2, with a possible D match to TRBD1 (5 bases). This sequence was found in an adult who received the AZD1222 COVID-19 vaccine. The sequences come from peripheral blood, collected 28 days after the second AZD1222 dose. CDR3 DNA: TGTGCCAGCAGTTTGGGGGTTGGACCTCAAGACTTC. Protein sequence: CASSLGVGPQDF.